Reported below is one T cell receptor (beta chain). The clone's antigen remains unknown. The run used an Illumina HiSeq 2000. TCR beta cDNA libraries were made by 5'RACE template switching that added a universal primer site and unique molecular identifiers. Synthesis of cDNA was primed from the TCR beta constant segment and was followed by two consecutive PCR amplification steps. The paper's processing steps were these. Reads were demultiplexed and grouped by UMI with MIGEC, and clonotypes were assembled and quantified with MiTCR. To exclude erroneous sequences, only TCR cDNA sequences supported by at least two reads were retained. Downstream repertoire analysis used the tcR package, and clonotypes were matched across fractions by CDR3 nucleotide sequence plus V segment. VDJmatch was used to annotate antigen specificity against VDJdb, with one amino acid substitution in CDR3 allowed. Each CDR3 protein sequence appears as one entry after TCRdb reprocessed the reads, and no DNA is included. TCRdb, not the authors, supplied the V and J calls. This sample's table has entries for about 32,000 distinct CDR3 sequences. 60% of the sample is taken by the ten largest.

This specimen belongs to a study of T cells expressing NK-cell markers (dated by TCRdb to between 2020 and 2021). At the level of the whole study: Eight or nine donors provided sorted CD3+CD56+NKG2C+, CD3+CD56+NKG2C- and CD3+CD56-NKG2C+ T-cell subsets, whose TCR beta-chain repertoires were profiled. Seven of the eight sequenced donors were HCMV-seropositive and one was HCMV-seronegative. The study sequenced eight donors, all healthy volunteers chosen at random: three men and five women. The libraries were sequenced on Illumina HiSeq 2000/2500, MiSeq or NextSeq, producing 2 x 150 bp reads. Beyond this particular receptor, the publication reports: Those dominant clonotypes were again the most abundant among CD3+CD56-NKG2C+ cells in several donors, at about 25-65%. For roughly six donors, the dominant CD3+CD56+NKG2C+ clonotypes were among the top 10 CD8+ clonotypes and accounted for about 1.0-7.0% of CD8+ T cells. It remained unclear whether the expanded NKG2C-expressing T cell clones were specific for HCMV antigens.

CDR1 and CDR2, per the germline V gene, are MNHNS and SASEGT. The CDR3 sequence holds 12 residues, the cysteine and phenylalanine included. The entry carries no DNA sequence. HCMV-specific IgG was detected in serum with a commercial ELISA kit to determine HCMV serostatus. Ficoll density gradient centrifugation was used to isolate peripheral blood mononuclear cells from blood. This clonotype originated in a woman between 18 and 70 years old in good health. The sequenced sample consisted of blood T cells: a sorted CD56 or NKG2C T cell subset, CD4+ or CD8+ T cells, or bulk PBMC T cells (not recorded which). The chain links TRBV6-1 with TRBJ1-1. This receptor has the CDR3 CASREAETEAFF.